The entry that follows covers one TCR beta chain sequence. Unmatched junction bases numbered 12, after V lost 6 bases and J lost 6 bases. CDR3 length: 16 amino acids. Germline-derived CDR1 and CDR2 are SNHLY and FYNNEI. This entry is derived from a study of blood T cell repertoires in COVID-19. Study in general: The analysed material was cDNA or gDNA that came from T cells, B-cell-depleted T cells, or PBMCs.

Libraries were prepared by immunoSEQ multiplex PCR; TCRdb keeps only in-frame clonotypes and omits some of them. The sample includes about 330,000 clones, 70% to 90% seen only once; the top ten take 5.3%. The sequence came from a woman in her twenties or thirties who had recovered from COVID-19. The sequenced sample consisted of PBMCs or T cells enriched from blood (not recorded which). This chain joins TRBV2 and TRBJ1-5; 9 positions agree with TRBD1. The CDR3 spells CASRADRGRLAQPQHF. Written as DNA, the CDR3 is TGTGCCAGCAGAGCGGACAGGGGAAGGTTGGCTCAGCCCCAGCATTTT.